The subject of this entry is one T cell receptor beta chain. The data belong to a study of blood T cell repertoires in COVID-19. This table comes from immunoSEQ multiplex PCR, and its TCRdb copy is limited to in-frame clones, with some not included. The table lists 160,000 or so clones, 84% of them singletons. Unmatched junction bases numbered 13, after V lost 3 bases and J lost 7 bases. Germline CDR1 and CDR2: SGHDT and YYEEEE. The CDR3 spans 15 residues. This receptor was obtained from a woman at least 80 years old with acute or convalescent COVID-19. The chain uses TRBV5-6 and TRBJ2-7, with 7 positions matching TRBD1. Sequencing was done on a sample of peripheral blood. This CDR3 is CASSSWGTALEEQYF. DNA of the CDR3: TGTGCCAGCAGCTCCTGGGGGACAGCCTTGGAAGAGCAGTACTTC.